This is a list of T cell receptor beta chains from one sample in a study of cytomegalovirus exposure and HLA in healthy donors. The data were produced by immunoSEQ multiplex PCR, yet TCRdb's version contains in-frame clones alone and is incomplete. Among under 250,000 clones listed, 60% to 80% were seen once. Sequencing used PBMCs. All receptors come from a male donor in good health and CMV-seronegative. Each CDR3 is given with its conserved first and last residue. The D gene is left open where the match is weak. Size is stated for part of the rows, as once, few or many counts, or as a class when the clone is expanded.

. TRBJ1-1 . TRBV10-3 CATKNDRNTEAFF TGTGCCACCAAAAATGACAGGAATACTGAAGCTTTCTTT
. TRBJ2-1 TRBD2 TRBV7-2 CASSLGGGPPSSYNEQFF TGTGCCAGCAGCTTAGGCGGGGGTCCGCCGAGCTCCTACAATGAGCAGTTCTTC
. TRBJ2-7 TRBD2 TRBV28 CASSLSGPRTSGRVYEQYF TGTGCCAGCAGTTTAAGTGGGCCAAGGACTAGCGGGAGGGTTTACGAGCAGTACTTC
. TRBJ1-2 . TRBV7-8 CASSLIGTSGYGYTF TGTGCCAGCAGCTTAATCGGGACATCGGGTTATGGCTACACCTTC
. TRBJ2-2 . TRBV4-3 CASSQVRLGGELFF TGCGCCAGCAGCCAAGTACGACTTGGCGGGGAGCTGTTTTTT
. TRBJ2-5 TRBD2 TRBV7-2 CASSFGGGPQETQYF TGTGCCAGCAGCTTCGGGGGGGGGCCCCAAGAGACCCAGTACTTC
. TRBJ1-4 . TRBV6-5 CASSYSAGRNEKLFF TGTGCCAGCAGTTACTCGGCAGGGCGTAATGAAAAACTGTTTTTT
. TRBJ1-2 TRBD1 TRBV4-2 CASSHYRGQGVFYGYTF TGTGCCAGCAGCCACTACAGAGGACAGGGGGTATTCTATGGCTACACCTTC
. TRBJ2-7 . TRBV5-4 CASSLSIGEQYF TGTGCCAGCAGCTTGTCTATCGGCGAGCAGTACTTC
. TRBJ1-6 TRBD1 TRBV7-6 CASSLGAGGRDSPLHF TGTGCCAGCAGCTTAGGGGCAGGGGGCAGGGATTCACCCCTCCACTTT
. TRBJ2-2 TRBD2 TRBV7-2 CASSFNGGGVTGELFF TGTGCCAGCAGCTTTAACGGCGGGGGAGTCACCGGGGAGCTGTTTTTT
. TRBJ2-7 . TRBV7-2 CASSTQAGAGEQYF TGTGCCAGCAGCACCCAAGCAGGGGCAGGCGAGCAGTACTTC
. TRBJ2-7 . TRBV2 CASTRSYEQYF TGTGCCAGCACCAGAAGCTACGAGCAGTACTTC
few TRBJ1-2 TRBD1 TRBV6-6 CASSPPAGTAKDNTF TGTGCCAGCAGCCCTCCCGCGGGGACAGCTAAGGACAACACCTTC
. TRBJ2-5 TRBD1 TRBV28 CASKEQGKTQYF TGTGCCAGCAAAGAACAGGGGAAGACCCAGTACTTC
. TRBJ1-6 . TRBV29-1 CSVETPGAPLHF TGCAGCGTTGAAACCCCCGGGGCACCCCTCCACTTT
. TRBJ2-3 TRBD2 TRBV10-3 CAITYTSGGEPHYTDTQYF TGTGCCATCACCTATACTAGCGGGGGAGAACCCCACTACACAGATACGCAGTATTTT
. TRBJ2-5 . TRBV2 CASSEARLARETQYF TGTGCCAGCAGTGAAGCGCGGCTAGCGAGGGAGACCCAGTACTTC
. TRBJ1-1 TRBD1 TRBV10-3 CAISESGGGMNTEAFF TGTGCCATCAGTGAGTCTGGAGGGGGCATGAACACTGAAGCTTTCTTT
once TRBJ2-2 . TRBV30 CAWSVRSRPGELFF TGTGCCTGGAGTGTTCGGAGTCGTCCCGGGGAGCTGTTTTTT
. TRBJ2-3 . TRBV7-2 CASSYPLRAADTQYF TGTGCCAGCAGCTACCCTCTGCGGGCCGCAGATACGCAGTATTTT
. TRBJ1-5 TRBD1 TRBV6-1 CASSGGQINNQPQHF TGTGCCAGCAGTGGGGGACAGATTAACAATCAGCCCCAGCATTTT
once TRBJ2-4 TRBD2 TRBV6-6 CASTPRGVTDIQYF TGTGCCAGCACCCCGCGGGGGGTCACAGACATTCAGTACTTC
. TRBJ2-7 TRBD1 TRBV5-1 CASSLLGQVGISYEQYF TGCGCCAGCAGCTTGCTCGGACAGGTCGGAATCTCCTACGAGCAGTACTTC
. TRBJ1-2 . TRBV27 CASGRGGLGYGYTF TGTGCCAGCGGTAGGGGGGGGCTCGGCTATGGCTACACCTTC
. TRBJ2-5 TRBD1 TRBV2 CASRDRQETQYF TGTGCCAGCAGGGACAGGCAAGAGACCCAGTACTTC
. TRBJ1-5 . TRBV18 CASTGDSNQPQHF TGTGCCAGCACCGGGGATAGCAATCAGCCCCAGCATTTT
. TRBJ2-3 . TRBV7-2 CASSGGTQYF TGTGCCAGCAGCGGGGGGACGCAGTATTTT
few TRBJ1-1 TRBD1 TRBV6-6 CASNGQGNTEAFF TGTGCCAGCAACGGACAGGGGAACACTGAAGCTTTCTTT
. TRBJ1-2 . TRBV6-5 CASWSTARVDGYTF TGTGCCAGCTGGTCCACCGCACGGGTCGATGGCTACACCTTC
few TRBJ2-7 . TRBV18 CASSPGSSYEQYF TGTGCCAGCTCACCAGGCAGCTCCTACGAGCAGTACTTC
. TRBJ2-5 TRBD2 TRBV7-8 CASSLLAGEQETQYF TGTGCCAGCAGCTTATTAGCGGGGGAGCAAGAGACCCAGTACTTC
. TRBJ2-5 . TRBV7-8 CASSPYRDPPKETQYF TGTGCCAGCAGCCCGTACAGGGATCCCCCCAAAGAGACCCAGTACTTC
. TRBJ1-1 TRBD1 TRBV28 CASNFGDRATEAFF TGTGCCAGCAATTTCGGGGACAGGGCCACTGAAGCTTTCTTT
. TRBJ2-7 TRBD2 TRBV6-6 CASTWTSSYEQYF TGTGCCAGCACCTGGACTAGCTCCTACGAGCAGTACTTC
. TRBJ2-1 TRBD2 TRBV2 CASSERERYNEQFF TGTGCCAGCAGTGAGCGGGAGAGGTACAATGAGCAGTTCTTC
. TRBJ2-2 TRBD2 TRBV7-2 CASSLVLWASGDPTGELFF TGTGCCAGCAGCTTAGTGTTGTGGGCTAGCGGGGACCCCACCGGGGAGCTGTTTTTT
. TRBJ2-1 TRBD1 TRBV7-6 CASSNSRDRGSYNEQFF TGTGCCAGCAGCAACTCCCGGGACAGGGGGTCCTACAATGAGCAGTTCTTC
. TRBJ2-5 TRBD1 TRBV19 CASSRTGIQETQYF TGTGCCAGTAGTCGGACAGGGATACAAGAGACCCAGTACTTC
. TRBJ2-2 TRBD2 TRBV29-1 CSGGAGTGELFF TGCAGCGGGGGAGCGGGAACCGGGGAGCTGTTTTTT
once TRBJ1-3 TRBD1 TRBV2 CASRGQGAGNTIYF TGTGCCAGCAGAGGACAGGGGGCTGGAAACACCATATATTTT
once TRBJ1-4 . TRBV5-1 CASSLSQATNEKLFF TGCGCCAGCAGCTTAAGCCAGGCAACTAATGAAAAACTGTTTTTT
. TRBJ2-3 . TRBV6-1 CASSEGAGRGADTQYF TGTGCCAGCAGTGAAGGGGCAGGGCGAGGCGCAGATACGCAGTATTTT